The clone carrying this T cell receptor beta chain occurred many times. Sequencing used immunoSEQ multiplex PCR; TCRdb keeps in-frame clones, though not all of them. The sample includes roughly 350,000 clones, over 80% of them seen just once. These data belong to a study of blood T cell repertoires in COVID-19. The overall study: Sources were T cells, B-cell-depleted T cells, or PBMCs; the material itself was cDNA or gDNA.

This CDR3 is built from 16 residues. Germline V gene data show CDR1 as SGHTA and CDR2 as FQGNSA. Trimming pared 7 bases from V and 0 bases from J, leaving 13 bases between. In Seattle, patients joined the study during active infection and were tracked longitudinally. The sample comprised peripheral blood. The sequence derives from a woman between 45 and 65 years old with COVID-19, enrolled during active disease. V usage is TRBV7-2 and J usage is TRBJ2-6; TRBD2 is a possible D gene (6 bases). The CDR3 here is CASTLNGGSGANVLTF. Written as DNA, the CDR3 is TGTGCCAGCACCTTGAACGGGGGCTCTGGGGCCAACGTCCTGACTTTC.